The T cell receptor beta chain under discussion was sequenced for a study of cytomegalovirus exposure and HLA in healthy donors. 13 Jbeta primers and 60 Vbeta primers were used for the PCR. Assay: immunoSEQ multiplex PCR; the TCRdb copy retains only in-frame clones and omits some. The profile covers approximately 160,000 clones, with roughly 82% appearing a single time and approximately 1.6% taken by the ten largest. The sample holds a few counts of this clone. There are 14 residues in the CDR3. Trimming removed 2 bases at V and 1 base at J, with 10 bases between. Germline CDR1 reads GTSNPN; CDR2 reads SVGIG (reference sequence).

The chain joins TRBV30 to TRBJ2-3; no clear D. This TCR was sampled from a woman in her 30s in good health and CMV-seronegative. The sequenced sample was PBMCs. CDR3 in DNA: TGTGCCTGGAGTTTGGGCCACGGCACAGATACGCAGTATTTT. Its protein is CAWSLGHGTDTQYF.